The 24 T cell receptor beta chains below all came from one sample that was sequenced in a study of blood T cell repertoires in COVID-19. TCRdb's copy holds only in-frame clones and misses some; the assay was immunoSEQ multiplex PCR. Among hundreds of thousands of clones, roughly nine tenths were seen once, and the ten largest hold about 3.1%. Sample: PBMCs or T cells enriched from blood (not recorded which). The receptor source for this set is a woman between 50 and 59 years old in a cohort exposed to, infected with or recovered from COVID-19 (not recorded which).

The chain uses TRBV7-3 and TRBJ1-2, with 7 nucleotides matching TRBD1. V shed 2 bases, J shed 4 bases, and the junction held 13 bases outside the gene matches. The CDR3 is 17 residues long. Germline CDR1 reads SGHTA; CDR2 reads FQGTGA. CDR3 coding DNA: TGTGCCAGCAGCTTAGAGGGGGCAGACATTCTTGCCTATGGCTACACCTTC. This codes for CASSLEGADILAYGYTF.

This chain uses TRBV25-1 with TRBJ1-3; D is ambiguous. V was shortened by 1 base and J by 5 bases, with 12 bases between the two germline ends. Germline CDR1 reads MGHDK; CDR2 reads SYGVNS. CDR3 size: 15 residues. The CDR3 loop is CASSESGYHRNTIYF. The CDR3 DNA follows: TGTGCCAGCAGTGAATCAGGATACCATAGAAACACCATATATTTT.

This sequence joins TRBV11-2 and TRBJ2-1; 12 bases map to TRBD1. Trimming took 1 base from V and 8 from J; bases not matched to a gene: 6. The CDR3 spans 16 residues. CDR1 and CDR2 from the germline V gene are SGHAT and FQNNGV. CDR3 protein: CASSLGGTGGHYEQFF. CDR3 sequence (DNA): TGTGCCAGCAGCTTAGGCGGGACAGGGGGCCACTATGAGCAGTTCTTC.

The chain is built from TRBV3-1 (or the pseudogene TRBV3-2) and TRBJ1-1; no definite D call. The CDR3 is 11 residues long. V shed 6 bases and J shed 7 bases, with 9 bases lying between them. From germline, CDR1 is LGHDT and CDR2 YNNKEL (reference sequence). The CDR3 sequence is CASSDGLEAFF. The CDR3 coding sequence is TGTGCCAGCAGTGACGGACTTGAAGCTTTCTTT.

This clone showed up just once. J is TRBJ2-7 and V is TRBV7-3, with 7 positions matching TRBD2. The CDR3 loop spans 15 amino acids. V shed 5 bases and J 2 bases; nucleotides not matched to a gene: 9. CDR1 and CDR2 (germline): SGHTA, FQGTGA. The CDR3 sequence: CASSGGSAGTYEQYF. The CDR3 nucleotides read TGTGCCAGCAGCGGTGGATCAGCGGGAACCTACGAGCAGTACTTC.

The genes are TRBV7-2 and TRBJ2-1; TRBD2 agrees at 9 bases. V lost 5 bases to trimming and J lost 4 bases; unmatched junction nucleotides: 9. The CDR3 covers 16 residues. The V gene's germline CDR1 is SGHTA and CDR2 FQGNSA. CDR3 bases: TGTGCCAGCAGCAAAGATAGCGGGGGTATGTACAATGAGCAGTTCTTC. Translating gives CASSKDSGGMYNEQFF.

The chain has TRBV7-9 and TRBJ2-2, with D possibly being TRBD1 (6 bases). CDR1 is SEHNR and CDR2 is FQNEAQ in the germline V gene (reference sequence). V lost 5 bases, J lost 0 bases, and 10 bases lay in between. This CDR3 comprises 15 residues. The CDR3 protein is CASSGTPSNTGELFF. Written as DNA, the CDR3 is TGTGCCAGCAGCGGGACACCCTCGAACACCGGGGAGCTGTTTTTT.

This clone has only one observation. The V call is TRBV6-4, the J call TRBJ1-5; D is unclear. This CDR3 region has 15 residues. The V end was cut by 4 bases, the J end by 4 bases, with 14 bases between. The germline V gene has CDR1 MRHNA and CDR2 SNTAGT. The DNA for the CDR3 is TGTGCCAGCAGTGTGGCCAACCCGGGGAATCAGCCCCAGCATTTT. Its protein product is CASSVANPGNQPQHF.

This clone has a handful of counts. The CDR3 DNA follows: TGTGCCAGCAGTTACTCGACAGGGACCGAAAAACTGTTTTTT. Protein: CASSYSTGTEKLFF. The chain combines TRBV6-5 with TRBJ1-4; the match to TRBD1 covers 7 bases. J gave up 8 bases and V 0 bases, and 3 bases lay outside the gene matches. Per the germline V gene, CDR1 is MNHEY and CDR2 is SVGAGI. The CDR3 length is 14 residues.

This chain links TRBV29-1 with TRBJ1-3; unclear D gene. This CDR3 has 14 amino acids. Trimming cost V 6 bases and J 0 bases, with 12 bases left between them. Per the germline V gene, CDR1 is SQVTM and CDR2 is ANQGSEA. The DNA for the CDR3 is TGCAGCGTCGGCGAGGGCCACTCTGGAAACACCATATATTTT. This sequence encodes CSVGEGHSGNTIYF. Using reference TRBV29-1 and TRBJ1-3 for the parts outside the CDR3, the full variable domain is SAVISQKPSRDICQRGTSLTIQCQVDSQVTMMFWYRQQPGQSLTLIATANQGSEATYESGFVIDKFPISRPNLTFSTLTVSNMSPEDSSIYLCSVGEGHSGNTIYFGEGSWLTVV.

The chain uses TRBV5-1 and TRBJ2-3; maybe TRBD2 (6 bases). This CDR3 is 19 amino acids long. The ends were cut back, 4 bases at V and 0 bases at J, with 24 bases in the middle. Germline loops: CDR1 SGHRS, CDR2 YFSETQ. The CDR3 protein is CASSGLAQYTKTSTDTQYF. The CDR3 bases are TGCGCCAGCAGCGGGCTAGCGCAGTATACGAAAACTAGCACAGATACGCAGTATTTT.

The rearrangement links TRBV25-1 to TRBJ1-2; the D is unclear. V shed 4 bases and J shed 3 bases, with 12 bases lying between them. CDR1 is MGHDK and CDR2 is SYGVNS in the germline V gene. CDR3 size: 14 residues. For the CDR3, the DNA is TGTGCCAGCAGTGTAGGAGGGTTGCACTATGGCTACACCTTC. Its protein is CASSVGGLHYGYTF.

This clone was counted once. V gene TRBV12-3 or TRBV12-4 combines with J gene TRBJ2-1, with D perhaps matching TRBD2 (5 bases). Trimming left V 5 bases short and J 6 bases short, with 11 bases between. The CDR3 is made up of 13 amino acids. For the CDR3, the DNA is TGTGCCAGCAGTACCGGAACTAGCAATGAGCAGTTCTTC. It translates to CASSTGTSNEQFF.

The chain has TRBV4-2 and TRBJ1-5; D gene ambiguous. Germline CDR1 is LGHNA and CDR2 is YNFKEQ. The V end was cut by 1 base, the J end by 5 bases, with 9 bases between. The CDR3 is 14 residues long. CDR3 sequence: CASSQAPRYQPQHF. The CDR3 region has the DNA TGTGCCAGCAGCCAAGCCCCCAGATATCAGCCCCAGCATTTT.

V and J are TRBV3-1 (or the pseudogene TRBV3-2) and TRBJ1-5; the D gene is possibly TRBD1 (5 bases). Germline values: CDR1 LGHDT, CDR2 YNNKEL (reference sequence). The CDR3 consists of 17 residues. V lost 2 bases to trimming and J lost 0 bases, with 14 bases between them. CDR3 protein: CASSQSLGRGSNQPQHF. As DNA, the CDR3 is TGTGCCAGCAGCCAAAGCTTAGGGAGGGGTAGCAATCAGCCCCAGCATTTT.

V is TRBV20-1 and J is TRBJ1-5, with D possibly matching TRBD1 (5 bases). V dropped 3 bases and J dropped 3 bases, with 9 bases sitting between them. The CDR3 totals 13 residues. The germline V gene has CDR1 DFQATT and CDR2 SNEGSKA (reference sequence). CDR3 sequence (DNA): TGCAGTGCTAGTAACAGGACCAATCAGCCCCAGCATTTT. This codes for CSASNRTNQPQHF.

The V gene is TRBV5-4, the J gene TRBJ1-4; maybe TRBD1 (6 bases). The CDR3 contains 16 residues. CDR1 and CDR2 (germline): SGHNT, YYREEE (reference sequence). Trimming cost V 4 bases and J 8 bases, with 21 bases left between them. The CDR3 nucleotides are TGTGCCAGCAGCCAACTTCCAGGGGTCGCTTTGGAAAAACTGTTTTTT. Translated: CASSQLPGVALEKLFF.

The chain uses TRBV5-1 and TRBJ2-5; 9 bases match TRBD1. The V gene's germline CDR1 is SGHRS and CDR2 YFSETQ. This CDR3 comprises 15 residues. The junction had 5 bases not matched to a gene; V was cut back by 0 bases and J by 5 bases. In DNA form, the CDR3 reads TGCGCCAGCAGCTTGGATGGGACAGGGTTTGAGACCCAGTACTTC. As protein: CASSLDGTGFETQYF.

The chain recombines TRBV19 with TRBJ1-1; D uncertain. V gave up 4 bases and J gave up 7 bases, with 13 bases separating them. The CDR3 runs to 13 residues. Per germline, CDR1 LNHDA and CDR2 SQIVND (reference sequence). This chain's CDR3 is CASSSNVGLEAFF. CDR3 coding DNA: TGTGCCAGTAGTAGCAACGTTGGCCTTGAAGCTTTCTTT.

This chain uses TRBV7-2 with TRBJ2-7; maybe TRBD1 (6 bases). The length of the CDR3 is 14 residues. V lost 5 bases and J 0 bases, leaving 11 bases between the germline ends. The germline CDR1 and CDR2 sequences are SGHTA and FQGNSA. The CDR3 reads CASSPRQVSYEQYF. The CDR3 coding sequence is TGTGCCAGCAGCCCCAGACAGGTCTCCTACGAGCAGTACTTC.

The chain combines TRBV19 with TRBJ1-1; no definite D call. V lost 0 bases and J lost 11, with 16 bases in between. The CDR3 contains 14 residues. Germline V gene sequence: CDR1 LNHDA, CDR2 SQIVND (reference sequence). CDR3 nucleotide sequence: TGTGCCAGTAGTATAGATTCCGGGAGGTCGGTGGCTTTCTTT. Its protein product is CASSIDSGRSVAFF.

The chain is built from TRBV2 and TRBJ1-2; possibly TRBD1 for D (5 bases). Trimming stripped 7 bases from V and 4 bases from J, with 7 bases between. The germline CDR1 and CDR2 sequences are SNHLY and FYNNEI. The CDR3 extends over 11 amino acids. The CDR3 protein is CASMQGYGYTF. The CDR3, as DNA: TGTGCCAGCATGCAGGGCTATGGCTACACCTTC.

For this clone: A read error may account for a junction end that differs from germline. The chain carries TRBV7-9 and TRBJ1-1; no definite D call. Germline values: CDR1 SEHNR, CDR2 FQNEAQ (reference sequence). This CDR3 comprises 11 residues. This chain's CDR3 is CASSHSTGVGF. The DNA for the CDR3 is TGTGCCAGCAGCCACTCCACCGGGGTAGGATTT.

The gene calls are TRBV9 and TRBJ1-2, with 10 bases fitting TRBD1. V shed 1 base and J 3 bases; nucleotides not matched to a gene: 3. This CDR3 has 15 residues. CDR1 is SGDLS and CDR2 is YYNGEE in the germline V gene. DNA for the CDR3: TGTGCCAGCAGCGTACTTGGGACAGGGGACTATGGCTACACCTTC. As protein: CASSVLGTGDYGYTF.